One sample yielded the 5 T cell receptor beta chains listed below, sequenced in a study of OX40 agonist ivuxolimab in advanced cancers. The method was immunoSEQ multiplex PCR; TCRdb's version includes in-frame clones alone and lacks a portion of them. The sample has 34,000 or so clones; roughly 89% are singletons. The input for sequencing was CD4+ or CD8+ T cells sorted from blood, taken in a trial of the OX40 agonist ivuxolimab. Receptors originate from an adult with an advanced solid tumor such as melanoma, head and neck, liver or kidney cancer.

The chain joins TRBV5-5 to TRBJ1-5, with no clear D. The germline V gene encodes CDR1 SGHKS and CDR2 YYEKEE (reference sequence). The length of the CDR3 is 16 residues. V lost 0 bases, J lost 1 base, and 11 bases lay in between. The CDR3 DNA reads as TGTGCCAGCAGCTTGGAGATGGGGTGGAGCAATCAGCCCCAGCATTTT. This encodes CASSLEMGWSNQPQHF.

The chain uses TRBV29-1 and TRBJ2-2; 7 nucleotides align to TRBD2. V shed 6 bases, J shed 3 bases, and the junction held 13 bases outside the gene matches. The CDR3 totals 16 residues. Germline CDR1 SQVTM, CDR2 ANQGSEA. The CDR3 here is CSVALLARGDTGELFF. DNA of the CDR3: TGCAGCGTGGCCTTACTAGCGAGGGGTGACACCGGGGAGCTGTTTTTT.

V is TRBV11-2 and J is TRBJ1-2; D possibly corresponds to TRBD1 (5 bases). The CDR3 runs 12 residues. From germline, CDR1 is SGHAT and CDR2 FQNNGV. V lost 1 base to trimming and J lost 6 bases, with 6 bases between them. As DNA, the CDR3 is TGTGCCAGCAGCTTAGTGGGGGATGGCTACACCTTC. Protein product: CASSLVGDGYTF.

This clone was observed once. This chain joins TRBV11-3 and TRBJ2-7, with D perhaps matching TRBD1 (6 bases). Trimming stripped 3 bases from V and 2 bases from J, with 20 bases between. The CDR3 consists of 17 residues. Germline loops: CDR1 SGHNT, CDR2 YENEEA. The CDR3 here is CASSFFFGDRTAYEQYF. CDR3 coding DNA: TGTGCCAGCAGCTTCTTTTTTGGTGACAGGACCGCCTACGAGCAGTACTTC.

The V gene is TRBV5-6, the J gene TRBJ1-1; 11 bases are shared with TRBD1. Germline-derived CDR1 and CDR2 are SGHDT and YYEEEE. The CDR3 has 13 amino acids. V lost 7 bases and J lost 5; bases outside the gene matches: 4. CDR3 coding DNA: TGTGCCAGCGAGGACAGGGGGCGGACTGAAGCTTTCTTT. Its protein product is CASEDRGRTEAFF.